The sequence of this TCR beta chain was determined in a study of blood T cells in healthy people across ages. A second PCR, run for roughly 7 to 11 cycles, used a sample-barcoded 5' primer plus a J-beta primer mix. TCRdb itself ran the 5' RACE reads through MiXCR, one entry per CDR3 protein. The sample carries hundreds of thousands of distinct CDR3 sequences, around 20% recorded once. Whole-study results and caveats: Strongly correlated with naive T cell percentage was TCR beta diversity. Both higher diversity and more naive CD4+ cells marked long-lived donors when set against aged donors.

Germline CDR1 is DFQATT and CDR2 is SNEGSKA (reference sequence). The CDR3 spans 14 residues. Losses at the gene ends were 6 bases for V and 4 bases for J; bases not matched to a gene: 10. This clonotype showed up just a few times. Its cognate antigen is unknown. This clonotype was obtained from a man in his 70s in good health. The J gene is TRBJ1-2, the V gene TRBV20-1, with TRBD1 identical over 8 bases. Input material: blood. CDR3 DNA sequence: TGCAGTGCGAAACCGGGACAGGCCTCCTATGGCTACACCTTC. This gives the protein CSAKPGQASYGYTF.